One and the same sample provided the 12 T cell receptor beta chains below, sequenced in a study of blood T cell repertoires in COVID-19 (dated by TCRdb to 2018 to 2021). Libraries were made using the immunoSEQ multiplex PCR assay. In TCRdb, the immuneACCESS table is reduced to in-frame sequences with V and J assigned. These tables do not hold every clone; where another copy was compared, an unresolved V gene accounts for under half, and the others remain unexplained. The sample contains around 460,000 clones, roughly 90% of them found a single time. Less than 0.95% of the sample goes to the ten largest clones. Specimen: peripheral blood. The source is a man aged 18 to 30 with COVID-19, enrolled during active disease.

V gene TRBV30 combines with J gene TRBJ1-1; D is uncertain. Between the trimmed V and J ends, which lost 3 bases and 10 bases, there was a span of 12 bases. The CDR3 consists of 11 residues. CDR1 and CDR2 from the germline V gene are GTSNPN and SVGIG (reference sequence). The DNA of the CDR3 is TGTGCCTGGAGCGACGGGGTCGGAGCTTTCTTT. Protein sequence: CAWSDGVGAFF.

The genes are TRBV18 and TRBJ2-7; a weak D match, TRBD1 (6 bases). V lost 2 bases and J 3 bases, leaving 14 bases between the germline ends. Per germline, CDR1 KGHSH and CDR2 LQKENI. The CDR3 totals 15 residues. CDR3 bases: TGTGCCAGCTCACCAGGGCAGGGGACCCTCTACGAGCAGTACTTC. Translation gives CASSPGQGTLYEQYF.

This clone was found once. The same CDR3 is also encoded by other DNA sequences in this sample. The rearrangement links TRBV3-1 (or the pseudogene TRBV3-2) to TRBJ1-3, with unresolved D. Germline lookup yields CDR1 LGHDT and CDR2 YNNKEL (reference sequence). The CDR3 is 15 residues long. Trimming took 0 bases from V and 0 from J, leaving 6 bases between them. CDR3 amino acids: CASSQDRGSGNTIYF. In nucleotides, the CDR3 is TGTGCCAGCAGCCAAGATCGGGGCTCTGGAAACACCATATATTTT.

J is TRBJ1-4 and V is TRBV11-2; D gene unclear. The CDR3 totals 14 residues. Germline loops: CDR1 SGHAT, CDR2 FQNNGV. Trimming took off 11 bases at V and 7 bases at J, with 20 bases between the two ends. The CDR3 protein is CASKGWEDREKLFF. CDR3 nucleotides: TGTGCCTCCAAAGGGTGGGAGGATCGTGAAAAACTGTTTTTT.

The chain combines TRBV5-4 with TRBJ1-6; a weak D match, TRBD1 (6 bases). Trimming removed 0 bases from V and 6 bases from J, with 13 bases in between. Germline CDR1 and CDR2: SGHNT and YYREEE (reference sequence). The CDR3 is 16 residues long. The CDR3, as DNA: TGTGCCAGCAGCTTGGGAGGCGGACAGCTTAATTCACCCCTCCACTTT. Its translation is CASSLGGGQLNSPLHF.

This rearrangement joins TRBV5-1 to TRBJ1-3; 7 bases match TRBD1. V shed 2 bases and J 4 bases; nucleotides not matched to a gene: 3. The CDR3 totals 14 residues. Germline CDR1 reads SGHRS; CDR2 reads YFSETQ. For the CDR3, the DNA is TGCGCCAGCAGCTTAACAGGGGACGGAAACACCATATATTTT. Amino acids: CASSLTGDGNTIYF.

The V gene is TRBV4-1, the J gene TRBJ2-7; 11 nucleotides match TRBD1. V gave up 0 bases and J gave up 5 bases; unmatched junction bases: 15. Germline V CDR1 and CDR2: MGHRA, YSYEKL. The CDR3 runs 19 residues. The CDR3 protein is CASSQDLGQGARVKNEQYF. Here the CDR3 DNA reads TGCGCCAGCAGCCAAGATTTAGGACAGGGGGCGCGGGTTAAAAACGAGCAGTACTTC.

This sequence joins TRBV11-3 and TRBJ2-2; 7 positions match TRBD2. Losses at the gene ends were 8 bases for V and 6 bases for J; bases not matched to a gene: 12. CDR1 and CDR2 (germline): SGHNT, YENEEA. The CDR3 is 15 residues long. In nucleotides, the CDR3 is TGTGCCAGCCAAAAAGCAGCCGGACTAGCCGGGGAGCTGTTTTTT. This codes for CASQKAAGLAGELFF.

This chain links TRBV2 with TRBJ2-3; TRBD2 matches 11 bases. In germline, CDR1 is SNHLY, CDR2 FYNNEI. V shed 6 bases and J 12 bases; nucleotides not matched to a gene: 8. The CDR3 extends over 13 amino acids. CDR3 in amino acids: CASSDSGRARQYF. In DNA, the CDR3 is TGTGCCAGCAGCGATAGCGGGAGGGCCAGACAGTATTTT.

With regard to this clone: This CDR3 is also generated by other DNA sequences in the sample. This chain joins TRBV5-1 and TRBJ1-6, with 10 bases fitting TRBD1. Germline CDR1 is SGHRS and CDR2 is YFSETQ. The ends lost 4 bases at V and 7 bases at J; junction bases unmatched: 2. The length of the CDR3 is 14 residues. CDR3 in amino acids: CASSLGQGNSPLHF. The CDR3 nucleotides are TGCGCCAGCAGCCTGGGACAGGGGAATTCACCCCTCCACTTT.

V gene TRBV5-1 combines with J gene TRBJ2-7; D is possibly TRBD1 (5 bases). This CDR3 is built from 14 residues. Between the trimmed V and J ends, which lost 5 bases and 0 bases, there was a span of 12 bases. CDR1 and CDR2 (germline): SGHRS, YFSETQ. The CDR3 spells CASSPATVSYEQYF. As DNA, the CDR3 is TGCGCCAGCAGTCCAGCGACAGTCTCCTACGAGCAGTACTTC. The full variable domain, its missing parts supplied by reference TRBV5-1 and TRBJ2-7, is KAGVTQTPRYLIKTRGQQVTLSCSPISGHRSVSWYQQTPGQGLQFLFEYFSETQRNKGNFPGRFSGRQFSNSRSEMNVSTLELGDSALYLCASSPATVSYEQYFGPGTRLTVT.

The count of this clone is one. The chain carries TRBV5-1 and TRBJ2-5; no reliable D call. The CDR3 has 17 residues. In germline, CDR1 is SGHRS, CDR2 YFSETQ. The V and J ends lost 0 bases and 5 bases respectively, with 20 bases between them. CDR3 residues: CASSLAAPPGSGETQYF. The CDR3 DNA reads TGCGCCAGCAGCTTGGCGGCTCCCCCGGGTTCCGGGGAGACCCAGTACTTC.